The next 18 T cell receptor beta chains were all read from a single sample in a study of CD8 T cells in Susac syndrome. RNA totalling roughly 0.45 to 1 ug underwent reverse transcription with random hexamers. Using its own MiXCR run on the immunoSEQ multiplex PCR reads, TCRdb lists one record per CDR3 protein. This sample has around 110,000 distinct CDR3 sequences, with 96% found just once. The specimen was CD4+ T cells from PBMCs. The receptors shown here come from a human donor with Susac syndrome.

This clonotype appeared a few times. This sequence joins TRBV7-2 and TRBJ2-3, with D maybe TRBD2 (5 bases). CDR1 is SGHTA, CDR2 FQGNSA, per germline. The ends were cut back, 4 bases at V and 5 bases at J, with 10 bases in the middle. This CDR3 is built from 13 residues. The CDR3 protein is CASSSIREDTQYF. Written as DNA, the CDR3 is TGTGCCAGCAGCTCCATTCGGGAAGATACGCAGTATTTT.

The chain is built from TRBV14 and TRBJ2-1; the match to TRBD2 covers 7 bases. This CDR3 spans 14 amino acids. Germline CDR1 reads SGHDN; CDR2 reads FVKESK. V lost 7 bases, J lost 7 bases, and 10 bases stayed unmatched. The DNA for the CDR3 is TGTGCCAGCACCAGGGACGGGGGGAGGAATGAGCAGTTCTTC. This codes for CASTRDGGRNEQFF.

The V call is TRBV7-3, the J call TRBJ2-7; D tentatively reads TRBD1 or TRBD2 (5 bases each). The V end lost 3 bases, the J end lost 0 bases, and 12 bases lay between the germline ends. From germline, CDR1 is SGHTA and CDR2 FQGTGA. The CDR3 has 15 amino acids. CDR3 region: CASSLGGDLSYEQYF. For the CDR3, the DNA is TGTGCCAGCAGCTTGGGTGGGGACCTCTCCTACGAGCAGTACTTC.

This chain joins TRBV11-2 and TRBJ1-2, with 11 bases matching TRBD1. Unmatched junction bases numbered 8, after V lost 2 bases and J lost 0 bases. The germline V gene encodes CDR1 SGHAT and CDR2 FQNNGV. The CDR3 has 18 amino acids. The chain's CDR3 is CASSLPGQGARSNYGYTF. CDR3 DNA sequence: TGTGCCAGCAGCTTACCTGGACAGGGGGCCCGCTCTAACTATGGCTACACCTTC.

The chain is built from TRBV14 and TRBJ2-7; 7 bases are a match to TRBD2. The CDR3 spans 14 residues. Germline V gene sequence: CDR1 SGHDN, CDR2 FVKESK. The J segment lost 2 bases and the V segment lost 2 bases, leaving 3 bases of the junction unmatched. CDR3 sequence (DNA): TGTGCCAGCAGCCAAATCGCGGGGGCCTACGAGCAGTACTTC. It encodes CASSQIAGAYEQYF.

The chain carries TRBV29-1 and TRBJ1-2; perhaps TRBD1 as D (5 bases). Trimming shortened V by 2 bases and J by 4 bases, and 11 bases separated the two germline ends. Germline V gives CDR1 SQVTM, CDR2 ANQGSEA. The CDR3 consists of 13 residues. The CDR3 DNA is TGCAGCGTTGAATACGGGCAGGGCTATGGCTACACCTTC. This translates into CSVEYGQGYGYTF.

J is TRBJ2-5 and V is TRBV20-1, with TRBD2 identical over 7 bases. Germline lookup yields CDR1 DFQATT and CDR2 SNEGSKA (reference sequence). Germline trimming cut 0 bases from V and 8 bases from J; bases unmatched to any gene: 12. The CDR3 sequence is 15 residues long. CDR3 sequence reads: CSARDSERGGLTQYF. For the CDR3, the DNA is TGCAGTGCTAGAGATTCAGAGCGGGGTGGCCTAACCCAGTACTTC.

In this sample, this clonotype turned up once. The CDR3 is CASSTGQQPQHF. Here the CDR3 DNA reads TGTGCCAGCAGTACAGGGCAACAGCCCCAGCATTTT. This chain uses TRBV12-3 or TRBV12-4 with TRBJ1-5, with D perhaps matching TRBD1 (6 bases). The CDR3 consists of 12 residues. Trimming removed 5 bases from V and 7 bases from J, with 9 bases in between.

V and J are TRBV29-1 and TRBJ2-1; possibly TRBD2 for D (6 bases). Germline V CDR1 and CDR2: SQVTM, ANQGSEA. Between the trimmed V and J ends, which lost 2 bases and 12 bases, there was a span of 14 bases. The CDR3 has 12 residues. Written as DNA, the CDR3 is TGCAGCGTTGAAAAGGGGACTCGAGGGCAGTTCTTC. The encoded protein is CSVEKGTRGQFF.

The CDR3 coding sequence is TGCAGTGCTAACGACAGACAGAACTATGGCTACACCTTC. Translating gives CSANDRQNYGYTF. V gene TRBV20-1 combines with J gene TRBJ1-2, with D possibly being TRBD1 (5 bases). Germline V gene lookup returns CDR1 DFQATT and CDR2 SNEGSKA (reference sequence). Trimming took 4 bases from V and 2 from J, leaving 11 bases between them. The length of the CDR3 is 13 residues.

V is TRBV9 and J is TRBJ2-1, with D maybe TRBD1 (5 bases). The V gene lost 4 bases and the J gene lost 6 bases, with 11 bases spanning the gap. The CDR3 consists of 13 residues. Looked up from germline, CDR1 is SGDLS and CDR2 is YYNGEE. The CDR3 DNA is TGTGCCAGCAGCTACTCCCAGGGCAATGAGCAGTTCTTC. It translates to CASSYSQGNEQFF.

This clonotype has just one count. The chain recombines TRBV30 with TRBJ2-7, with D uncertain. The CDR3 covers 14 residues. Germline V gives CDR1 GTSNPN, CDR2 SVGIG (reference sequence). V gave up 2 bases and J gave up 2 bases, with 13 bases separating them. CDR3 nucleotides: TGTGCCTGGAGTATAGGGATCCCCCCCTACGAGCAGTACTTC. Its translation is CAWSIGIPPYEQYF.

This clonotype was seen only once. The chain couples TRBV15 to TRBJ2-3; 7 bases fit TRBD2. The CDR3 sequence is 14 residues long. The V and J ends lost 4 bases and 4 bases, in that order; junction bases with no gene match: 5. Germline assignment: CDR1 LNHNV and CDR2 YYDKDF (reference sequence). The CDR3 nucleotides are TGTGCCACCAGCACCGGACTAGGTGCAGATACGCAGTATTTT. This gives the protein CATSTGLGADTQYF. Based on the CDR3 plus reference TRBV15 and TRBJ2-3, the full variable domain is DAMVIQNPRYQVTQFGKPVTLSCSQTLNHNVMYWYQQKSSQAPKLLFHYYDKDFNNEADTPDNFQSRRPNTSFCFLDIRSPGLGDTAMYLCATSTGLGADTQYFGPGTRLTVL.

CDR3 nucleotides: TGTGCCACCAGCAGACTTCAAGAGACCCAGTACTTC. Its translation is CATSRLQETQYF. V is TRBV15 and J is TRBJ2-5; D is ambiguous. In germline, CDR1 is LNHNV, CDR2 YYDKDF (reference sequence). The CDR3 sequence is 12 residues long. Trimming pared 2 bases from V and 2 bases from J, leaving 3 bases between.

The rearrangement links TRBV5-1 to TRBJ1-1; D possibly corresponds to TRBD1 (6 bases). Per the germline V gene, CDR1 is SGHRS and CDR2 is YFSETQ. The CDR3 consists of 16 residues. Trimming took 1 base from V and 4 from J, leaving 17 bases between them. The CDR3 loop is CASSLMSGAKSTEAFF. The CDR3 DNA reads TGCGCCAGCAGCTTGATGTCAGGGGCCAAGAGCACTGAAGCTTTCTTT.

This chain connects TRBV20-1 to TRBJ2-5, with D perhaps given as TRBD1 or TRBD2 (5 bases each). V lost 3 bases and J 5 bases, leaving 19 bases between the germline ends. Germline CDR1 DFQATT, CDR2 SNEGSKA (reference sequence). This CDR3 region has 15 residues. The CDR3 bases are TGCAGTGCTAGTGGGGACCCACGGCATTGGGAGACCCAGTACTTC. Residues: CSASGDPRHWETQYF.

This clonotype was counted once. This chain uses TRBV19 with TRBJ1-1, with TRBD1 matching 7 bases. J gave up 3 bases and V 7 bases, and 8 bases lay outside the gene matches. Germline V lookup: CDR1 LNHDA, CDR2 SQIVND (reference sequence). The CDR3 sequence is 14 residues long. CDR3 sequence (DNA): TGTGCCAGTAAACAGACAGGGTACGACACTGAAGCTTTCTTT. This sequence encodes CASKQTGYDTEAFF. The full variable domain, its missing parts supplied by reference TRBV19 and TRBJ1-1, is DGGITQSPKYLFRKEGQNVTLSCEQNLNHDAMYWYRQDPGQGLRLIYYSQIVNDFQKGDIAEGYSVSREKKESFPLTVTSAQKNPTAFYLCASKQTGYDTEAFFGQGTRLTVV.

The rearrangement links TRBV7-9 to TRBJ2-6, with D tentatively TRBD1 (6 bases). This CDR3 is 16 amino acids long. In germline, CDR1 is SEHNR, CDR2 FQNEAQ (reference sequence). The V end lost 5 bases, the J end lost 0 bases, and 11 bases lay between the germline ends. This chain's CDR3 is CASSPQGSSGANVLTF. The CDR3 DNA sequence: TGTGCCAGCAGCCCACAGGGTAGCTCTGGGGCCAACGTCCTGACTTTC.